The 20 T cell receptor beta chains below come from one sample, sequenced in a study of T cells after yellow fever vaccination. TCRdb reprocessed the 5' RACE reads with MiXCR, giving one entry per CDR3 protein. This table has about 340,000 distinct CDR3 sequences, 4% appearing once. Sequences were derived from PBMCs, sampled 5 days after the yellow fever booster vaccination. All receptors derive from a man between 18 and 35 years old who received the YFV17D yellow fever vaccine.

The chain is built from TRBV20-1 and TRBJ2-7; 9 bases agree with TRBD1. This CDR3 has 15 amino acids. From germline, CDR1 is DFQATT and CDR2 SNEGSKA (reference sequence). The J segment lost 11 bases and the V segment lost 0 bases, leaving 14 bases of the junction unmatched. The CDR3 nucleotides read TGCAGTGCTAGAGATCGGCTCTACAGGGGGCCGTTGAAGTACGTC. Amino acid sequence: CSARDRLYRGPLKYV.

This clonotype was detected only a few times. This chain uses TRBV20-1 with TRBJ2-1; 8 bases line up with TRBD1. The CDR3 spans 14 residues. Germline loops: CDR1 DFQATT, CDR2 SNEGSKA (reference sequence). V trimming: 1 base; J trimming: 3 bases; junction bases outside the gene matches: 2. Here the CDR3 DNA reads TGCAGTGCTAGAGCAACAGGGGGCTACAATGAGCAGTTCTTC. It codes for CSARATGGYNEQFF.

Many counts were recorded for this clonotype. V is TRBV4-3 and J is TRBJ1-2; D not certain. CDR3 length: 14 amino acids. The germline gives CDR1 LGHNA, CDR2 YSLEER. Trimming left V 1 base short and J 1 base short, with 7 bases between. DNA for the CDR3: TGCGCCAGCAGCCAAGCTTTCGGTAACTATGGCTACACCTTC. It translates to CASSQAFGNYGYTF.

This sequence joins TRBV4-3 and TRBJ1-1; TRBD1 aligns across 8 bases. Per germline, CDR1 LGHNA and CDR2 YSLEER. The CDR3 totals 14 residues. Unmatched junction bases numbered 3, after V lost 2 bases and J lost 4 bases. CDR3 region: CASSQIQGVTEAFF. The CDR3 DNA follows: TGCGCCAGCAGCCAAATACAGGGGGTCACTGAAGCTTTCTTT.

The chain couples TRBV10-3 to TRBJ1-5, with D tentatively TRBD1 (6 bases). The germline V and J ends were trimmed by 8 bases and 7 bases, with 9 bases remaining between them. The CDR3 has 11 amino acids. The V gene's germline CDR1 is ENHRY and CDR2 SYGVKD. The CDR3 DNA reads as TGTGCCATCGGGGGGGGCCAGCCCCAGCATTTT. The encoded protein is CAIGGGQPQHF.

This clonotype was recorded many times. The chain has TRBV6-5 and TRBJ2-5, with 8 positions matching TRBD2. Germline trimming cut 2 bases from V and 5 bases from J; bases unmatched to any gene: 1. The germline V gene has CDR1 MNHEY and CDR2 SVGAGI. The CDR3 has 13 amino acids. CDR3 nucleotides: TGTGCCAGCAGTTACCCGGGGGGGGAGACCCAGTACTTC. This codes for CASSYPGGETQYF.

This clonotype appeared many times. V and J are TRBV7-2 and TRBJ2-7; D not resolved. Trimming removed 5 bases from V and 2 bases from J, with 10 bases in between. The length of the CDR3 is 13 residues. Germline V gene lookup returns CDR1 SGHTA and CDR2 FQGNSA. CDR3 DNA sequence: TGTGCCAGCAGCGCTGGAACCACCTACGAGCAGTACTTC. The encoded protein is CASSAGTTYEQYF.

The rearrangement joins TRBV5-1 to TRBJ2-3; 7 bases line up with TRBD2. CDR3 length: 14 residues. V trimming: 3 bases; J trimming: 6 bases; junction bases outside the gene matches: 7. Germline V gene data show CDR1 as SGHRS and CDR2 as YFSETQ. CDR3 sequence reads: CASSYGLDADTQYF. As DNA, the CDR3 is TGCGCCAGCAGCTATGGACTAGATGCCGATACGCAGTATTTT.

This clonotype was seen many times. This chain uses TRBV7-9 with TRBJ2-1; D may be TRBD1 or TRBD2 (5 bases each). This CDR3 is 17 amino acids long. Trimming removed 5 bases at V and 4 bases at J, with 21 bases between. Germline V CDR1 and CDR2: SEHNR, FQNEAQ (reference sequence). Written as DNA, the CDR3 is TGTGCCAGCAGCCCATCCTTTCTCGGGGCGAAATACAATGAGCAGTTCTTC. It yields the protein CASSPSFLGAKYNEQFF.

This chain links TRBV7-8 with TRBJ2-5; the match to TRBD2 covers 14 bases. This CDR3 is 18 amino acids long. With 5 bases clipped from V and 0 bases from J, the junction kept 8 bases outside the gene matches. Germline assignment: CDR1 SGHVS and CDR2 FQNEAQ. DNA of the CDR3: TGTGCCAGCAGCCCGATCAGGACTAGCGGGGGGTACCAAGAGACCCAGTACTTC. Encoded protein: CASSPIRTSGGYQETQYF. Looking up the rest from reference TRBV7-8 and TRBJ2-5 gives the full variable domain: GAGVSQSPRYKVAKRGQDVALRCDPISGHVSLFWYQQALGQGPEFLTYFQNEAQLDKSGLPSDRFFAERPEGSVSTLKIQRTQQEDSAVYLCASSPIRTSGGYQETQYFGPGTRLLVL.

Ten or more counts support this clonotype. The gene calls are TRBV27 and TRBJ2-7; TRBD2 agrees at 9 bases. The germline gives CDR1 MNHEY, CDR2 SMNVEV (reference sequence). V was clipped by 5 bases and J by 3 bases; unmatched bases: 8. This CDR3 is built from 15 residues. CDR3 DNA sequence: TGTGCCAGCAGTCCGAGAGCGGGGGGAAGCTACGAGCAGTACTTC. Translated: CASSPRAGGSYEQYF.

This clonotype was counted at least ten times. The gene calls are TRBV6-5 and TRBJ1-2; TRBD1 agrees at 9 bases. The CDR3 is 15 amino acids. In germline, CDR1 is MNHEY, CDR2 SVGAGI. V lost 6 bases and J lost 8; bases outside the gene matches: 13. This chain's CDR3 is CASRLSGTGLSGYTF. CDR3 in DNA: TGTGCCAGCAGATTATCCGGGACAGGGCTGTCAGGCTACACCTTC.

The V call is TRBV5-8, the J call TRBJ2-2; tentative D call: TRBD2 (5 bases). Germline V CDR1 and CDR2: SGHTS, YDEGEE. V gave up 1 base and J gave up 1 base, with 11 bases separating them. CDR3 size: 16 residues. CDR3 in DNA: TGTGCCAGCAGCTTGTCCTTAGGGAGGAACACCGGGGAGCTGTTTTTT. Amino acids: CASSLSLGRNTGELFF.

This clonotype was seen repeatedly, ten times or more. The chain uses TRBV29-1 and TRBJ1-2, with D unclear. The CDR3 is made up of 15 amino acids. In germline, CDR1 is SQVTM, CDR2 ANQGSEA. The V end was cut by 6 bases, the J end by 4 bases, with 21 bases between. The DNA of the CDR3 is TGCAGCGTCACCTCTAGTGTGGGCCCGGGCTATGGCTACACCTTC. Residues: CSVTSSVGPGYGYTF.

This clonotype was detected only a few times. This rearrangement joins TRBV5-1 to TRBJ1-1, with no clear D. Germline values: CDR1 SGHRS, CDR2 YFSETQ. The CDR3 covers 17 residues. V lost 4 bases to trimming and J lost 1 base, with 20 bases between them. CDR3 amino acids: CASSPGTPTLTNTEAFF. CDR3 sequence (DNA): TGCGCCAGCAGCCCTGGAACTCCTACCCTAACGAACACTGAAGCTTTCTTT.

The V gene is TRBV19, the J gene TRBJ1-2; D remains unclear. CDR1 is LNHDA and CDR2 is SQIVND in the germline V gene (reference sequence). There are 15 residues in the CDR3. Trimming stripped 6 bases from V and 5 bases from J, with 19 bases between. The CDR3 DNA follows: TGTGCCAGTAGCGCTCCTGATTCGGAGGGATATGGCTACACCTTC. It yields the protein CASSAPDSEGYGYTF.

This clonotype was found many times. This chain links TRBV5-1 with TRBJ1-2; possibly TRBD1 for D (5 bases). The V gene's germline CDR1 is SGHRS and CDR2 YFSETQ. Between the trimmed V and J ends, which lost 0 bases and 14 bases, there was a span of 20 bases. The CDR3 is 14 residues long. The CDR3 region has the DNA TGCGCCAGCAGCTTGGATGCCCAGGGCGCTCGGTGGACCTTC. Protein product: CASSLDAQGARWTF.

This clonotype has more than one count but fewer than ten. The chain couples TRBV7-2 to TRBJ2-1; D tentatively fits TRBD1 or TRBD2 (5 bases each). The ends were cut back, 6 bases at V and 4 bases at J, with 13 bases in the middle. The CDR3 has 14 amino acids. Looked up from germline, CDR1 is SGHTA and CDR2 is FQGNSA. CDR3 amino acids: CASRSQGPYNEQFF. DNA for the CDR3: TGTGCCAGCAGATCCCAGGGACCGTACAATGAGCAGTTCTTC.

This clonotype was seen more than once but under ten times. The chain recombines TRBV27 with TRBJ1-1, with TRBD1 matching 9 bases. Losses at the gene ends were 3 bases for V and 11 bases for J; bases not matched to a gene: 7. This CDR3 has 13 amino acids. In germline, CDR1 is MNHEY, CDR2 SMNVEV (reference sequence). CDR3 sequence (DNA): TGTGCCAGCAGTTTCTCCAGACAGGGGGGGGCTTTCTTT. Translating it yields CASSFSRQGGAFF.

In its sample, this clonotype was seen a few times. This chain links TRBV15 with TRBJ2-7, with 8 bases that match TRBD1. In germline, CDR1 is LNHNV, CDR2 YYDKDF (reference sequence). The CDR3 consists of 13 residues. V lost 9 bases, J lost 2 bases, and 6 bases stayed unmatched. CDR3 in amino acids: CATSRTGTYEQYV. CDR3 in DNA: TGTGCCACGAGCCGGACAGGGACCTACGAGCAGTACGTC.